A selection of T cell receptor beta chains follows, all from one sample in a study of shared clonotypes between healthy human individuals. Libraries were prepared by immunoSEQ multiplex PCR; TCRdb keeps only in-frame clonotypes and omits some of them. The profile shows about 2.1 million clones, about 93% of them singletons. Material for sequencing was naive CD8+ T cells from PBMCs. These receptors were taken from a man aged 18 to 30 in good health. Some clones in this sample may be carry-over from other donors' samples. CDR3s include the opening cysteine and the closing phenylalanine or tryptophan. D genes are given only for firm matches. Expanded clones get a size class; other rows say once, few or many, or leave the size out.

J	D	V	size	DNA	CDR3
TRBJ2-2	NA	TRBV28	NA	TGTGCCAGCAGGAAAGCGGCGGCAGGGGCGGCCGGGGAGCTGTTTTTT	CASRKAAAGAAGELFF
TRBJ1-4	NA	TRBV7-2	NA	TGTGCCAGCAGCTCCCACAGGAGTGAAAAACTGTTTTTT	CASSSHRSEKLFF
TRBJ2-7	NA	TRBV7-9	NA	TGTGCCAGCAGCTCCGGGACGGTAGGCTACGAGCAGTACTTC	CASSSGTVGYEQYF
TRBJ2-7	TRBD2	TRBV7-2	NA	TGTGCCAGCAGCTTAGAGGGACTATACTACGAGCAGTACTTC	CASSLEGLYYEQYF
TRBJ1-6	NA	TRBV30	NA	TGTGCCTGGGGTCCAGGGAATAATTCACCCCTCCACTTT	CAWGPGNNSPLHF
TRBJ2-7	TRBD1	TRBV10-3	once	TGTGCCATCAGCGGGGACAGGGTGGGGTACGAGCAGTACTTC	CAISGDRVGYEQYF
TRBJ2-1	TRBD2	TRBV14	NA	TGTGCCAGCAGCCAAATTTTAATAGCGGGTGAGCAGTTCTTC	CASSQILIAGEQFF
TRBJ2-6	NA	TRBV7-9	NA	TGTGCCAGCAGCTTAGCCAGGCTGGGGGCTGGGGCCAACGTCCTGACTTTC	CASSLARLGAGANVLTF
TRBJ2-1	NA	TRBV27	once	TGTGCCAGCAGTCAACCAGGACTATTCAATGAGCAGTTCTTC	CASSQPGLFNEQFF
TRBJ2-7	NA	TRBV7-9	few	TGTGCCAGCAGCCCCGGAGCCTACGAGCAGTACTTC	CASSPGAYEQYF
TRBJ2-1	TRBD2	TRBV27	NA	TGTGCCAGCAGTTTAGGACTAGCGGGAGGGCCGGCCAACAATGAGCAGTTCTTC	CASSLGLAGGPANNEQFF
TRBJ2-1	NA	TRBV5-6	NA	TGTGCCAGCAGCTCCCTCTTAGGGTCGGATGAGCAGTTCTTC	CASSSLLGSDEQFF
TRBJ2-2	NA	TRBV6-6	NA	TGTGCCAGCAGTTCGAAGGGGGAGCTGTTTTTT	CASSSKGELFF
TRBJ2-2	NA	TRBV5-6	NA	TGTGCCAGCAGCTTAACAGGTCCCGGGGAGCTGTTTTTT	CASSLTGPGELFF
TRBJ2-1	NA	TRBV5-6	NA	TGTGCCAGCAGCAACCTAGAGAAAGAATACAATGAGCAGTTCTTC	CASSNLEKEYNEQFF
TRBJ2-5	NA	TRBV19	NA	TGTGCCAGTAGTTACCAAGAGACCCAGTACTTC	CASSYQETQYF
TRBJ2-1	NA	TRBV10-3	NA	TGTGCCACCGGGCTGGCACTCTCCTACAATGAGCAGTTCTTC	CATGLALSYNEQFF
TRBJ1-3	NA	TRBV7-9	NA	TGTGCCAGCGTTGGGACGTCTATCGGAAACACCATATATTTT	CASVGTSIGNTIYF
TRBJ2-7	NA	TRBV2	once	TGTGCCAGCAGTGTGGGCCGAACCTACGAGCAGTACTTC	CASSVGRTYEQYF
TRBJ2-1	TRBD2	TRBV9	NA	TGTGCCAGCAGCGTTGGCGGGAGTTTGTACAATGAGCAGTTCTTC	CASSVGGSLYNEQFF
TRBJ2-7	NA	TRBV5-8	NA	TGTGCCAGCAGCTTGCCCATGAGGGGCTACGAGCAGTACTTC	CASSLPMRGYEQYF
TRBJ2-6	TRBD1	TRBV28	NA	TGTGCCAGCAGTTTATTCGGGACAGTTTTGTCTGGGGCCAACGTCCTGACTTTC	CASSLFGTVLSGANVLTF